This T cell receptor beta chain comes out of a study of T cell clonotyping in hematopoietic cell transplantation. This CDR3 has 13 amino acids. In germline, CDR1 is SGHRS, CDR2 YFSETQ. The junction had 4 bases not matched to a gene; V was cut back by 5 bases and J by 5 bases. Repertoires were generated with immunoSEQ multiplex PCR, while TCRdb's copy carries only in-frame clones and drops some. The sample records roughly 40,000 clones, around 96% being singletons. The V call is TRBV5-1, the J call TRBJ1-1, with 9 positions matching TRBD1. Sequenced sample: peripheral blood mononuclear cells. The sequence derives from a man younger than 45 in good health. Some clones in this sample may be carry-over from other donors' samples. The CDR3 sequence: CASSWDRVTEAFF. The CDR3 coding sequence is TGCGCCAGCAGTTGGGACAGGGTAACTGAAGCTTTCTTT. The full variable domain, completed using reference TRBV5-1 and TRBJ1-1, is KAGVTQTPRYLIKTRGQQVTLSCSPISGHRSVSWYQQTPGQGLQFLFEYFSETQRNKGNFPGRFSGRQFSNSRSEMNVSTLELGDSALYLCASSWDRVTEAFFGQGTRLTVV.